In its sample, the clone carrying this TCR beta chain was seen once. Data came from immunoSEQ multiplex PCR; TCRdb stores just in-frame clones and leaves some out. The sample includes 50,000 to 70,000 clones, roughly 86% of them seen just once. These data come from a study of control samples from healthy donors and cancer patients. Sequencing was performed on blood. The TCR was taken from a man aged 50 to 60 in good health.

The CDR3 bases are TGTGCCAGCAGCCAAGCCCCCCCGAGACAGGGTTCTCCCTACGAGCAGTACTTC. It specifies CASSQAPPRQGSPYEQYF. The chain carries TRBV3-1 (or the pseudogene TRBV3-2) and TRBJ2-7, with 7 bases identical to TRBD1. V lost 1 base to trimming and J lost 2 bases; unmatched junction nucleotides: 14. This CDR3 comprises 18 residues. Germline loops: CDR1 LGHDT, CDR2 YNNKEL (reference sequence).